This T cell receptor (beta chain) was captured by sequencing in a study of read filtering for tumor transcriptome and immune sequencing. Background on the study: Among patients, around 18 were male and more than 12 female, aged roughly 45 to 80 (mean around 66). Under 10 patients were R-ISS I, 16 were R-ISS II, over 5 were R-ISS III.

Points from the study as a whole: Correlation between methods rose after single-read clonotypes were removed. Even smaller IR-seq throughput identified most shared clonotypes.

Trimming cost V 5 bases and J 0 bases, with 15 bases left between them. From germline, CDR1 is LGHNT and CDR2 FRNRAP. The CDR3 is 16 amino acids. There are many counts of this clonotype. Its antigen is not identified. The library was built from around 0.4 ug RNA with molecular barcoded adaptors for alpha/delta and beta/gamma chains. Each CDR3 protein is one row after TCRdb ran MiXCR on the reads. The sample lists 8,000 to 10,000 distinct CDR3 sequences, approximately 16% occurring once. V and J are TRBV12-5 and TRBJ2-3, with D uncertain. The sequence derives from a donor at least 40 years old with multiple myeloma. The sequenced material came from a population of CD138-negative cells sorted from bone marrow. CDR3 sequence reads: CASGQDQVSSTDTQYF. Written as DNA, the CDR3 is TGTGCTAGTGGTCAAGACCAGGTTTCTAGCACAGATACGCAGTATTTT.